A single sample is the source of the 9 T cell receptor beta chains below, sequenced in a study of Graves' ophthalmopathy and Graves' hyperthyroidism. Amplification from RNA transcripts yielded the TCR beta CDR3 regions. A first-round RT-PCR used HTBI primers, followed by a second-round multiplex PCR. MiXCR was run by TCRdb on the multiplex PCR reads, yielding one entry per CDR3 protein. The sample contains 170,000 or so distinct CDR3 sequences, more than 30% of which appear only once. What was sequenced was peripheral blood. The origin of the receptors is a woman aged 35 to 49 with Graves' ophthalmopathy.

The chain links TRBV11-3 to TRBJ2-7; no firm D call. The length of the CDR3 is 14 residues. Germline values: CDR1 SGHNT, CDR2 YENEEA. The V end was cut by 1 base, the J end by 4 bases, with 11 bases between. The CDR3 DNA reads TGTGCCAGCAGCTTAGGGTACAGCAGATACGAGCAGTACTTC. Translating gives CASSLGYSRYEQYF.

At least ten counts were recorded for this clonotype. The J gene is TRBJ2-7, the V gene TRBV28; a weak D match, TRBD1 (6 bases). The CDR3 has 15 residues. V lost 7 bases to trimming and J lost 0 bases, with 16 bases between them. Per germline, CDR1 MDHEN and CDR2 SYDVKM. Written as DNA, the CDR3 is TGTGCCAGCACCAACAGGGATGGTCGCTCCTACGAGCAGTACTTC. Translation gives CASTNRDGRSYEQYF. The whole variable domain, filled in from reference TRBV28 and TRBJ2-7, reads DVKVTQSSRYLVKRTGEKVFLECVQDMDHENMFWYRQDPGLGLRLIYFSYDVKMKEKGDIPEGYSVSREKKERFSLILESASTNQTSMYLCASTNRDGRSYEQYFGPGTRLTVT.

In its sample, this clonotype was seen a few times. The chain links TRBV28 to TRBJ2-5, with 11 bases identical to TRBD2. The CDR3 sequence is 15 residues long. Germline V lookup: CDR1 MDHEN, CDR2 SYDVKM. V shed 7 bases and J 0 bases; nucleotides not matched to a gene: 4. The CDR3 sequence is CASTPGLADQETQYF. CDR3 nucleotide sequence: TGTGCCAGCACCCCGGGACTAGCGGACCAAGAGACCCAGTACTTC.

This clonotype was seen many times. The chain couples TRBV7-2 to TRBJ2-5; 10 bases fit TRBD2. This CDR3 is 14 amino acids long. The junction had 2 bases not matched to a gene; V was cut back by 3 bases and J by 4 bases. Germline loops: CDR1 SGHTA, CDR2 FQGNSA. The CDR3 reads CASSLGLARETQYF. CDR3 in DNA: TGTGCCAGCAGCTTGGGACTAGCGAGAGAGACCCAGTACTTC.

This clonotype was picked up many times. The chain carries TRBV5-5 and TRBJ1-5; D gene uncertain. The germline CDR1 and CDR2 sequences are SGHKS and YYEKEE (reference sequence). V lost 2 bases and J 1 base, leaving 10 bases between the germline ends. The CDR3 loop spans 15 amino acids. DNA of the CDR3: TGTGCCAGCAGCTTTCGGGTTGGCAGCAATCAGCCCCAGCATTTT. This translates into CASSFRVGSNQPQHF.

This clonotype was counted at least ten times. The V and J genes are TRBV7-8 and TRBJ1-6, with D perhaps matching TRBD1 (5 bases). The V gene lost 5 bases and the J gene lost 10 bases, with 15 bases spanning the gap. Germline V gene data show CDR1 as SGHVS and CDR2 as FQNEAQ. CDR3 size: 14 residues. The CDR3 nucleotides read TGTGCCAGCAGCCCCTCGCAGGGTTGGTCACCCCTCCACTTT. It yields the protein CASSPSQGWSPLHF.

The gene calls are TRBV4-3 and TRBJ2-7; D gene unclear. This CDR3 is built from 14 residues. Germline V lookup: CDR1 LGHNA, CDR2 YSLEER. V lost 4 bases and J lost 2, with 12 bases in between. The CDR3 sequence: CASSPLMGPYEQYF. CDR3 nucleotides: TGCGCCAGCAGCCCGCTAATGGGCCCCTACGAGCAGTACTTC.

This clonotype was recorded only once. The gene calls are TRBV6-1 and TRBJ2-7; D possibly corresponds to TRBD1 (5 bases). CDR1 is MNHNS and CDR2 is SASEGT in the germline V gene. The ends were cut back, 7 bases at V and 3 bases at J, with 19 bases in the middle. CDR3 length: 15 amino acids. Here the CDR3 DNA reads TGTGCCAGCACCCCCTCCGTAGGGGAAGTCTACGAGCAGTACTTC. It yields the protein CASTPSVGEVYEQYF.

The chain uses TRBV15 and TRBJ2-7, with D tentatively TRBD1 (5 bases). The CDR3 has 14 residues. Germline assignment: CDR1 LNHNV and CDR2 YYDKDF (reference sequence). Trimming removed 3 bases at V and 4 bases at J, with 13 bases between. The CDR3, as DNA: TGTGCCACCAGCAGCCAGAAGGGGTTATACGAGCAGTACTTC. It translates to CATSSQKGLYEQYF. The variable domain in full, completed from reference TRBV15 and TRBJ2-7, reads DAMVIQNPRYQVTQFGKPVTLSCSQTLNHNVMYWYQQKSSQAPKLLFHYYDKDFNNEADTPDNFQSRRPNTSFCFLDIRSPGLGDTAMYLCATSSQKGLYEQYFGPGTRLTVT.